These T cell receptor beta chains were read from a single sample in a study of regulatory T cells in long-lasting Graves disease. TCRdb ran MiXCR on the multiplex PCR reads and lists one entry per CDR3 protein. The data contain approximately 270,000 distinct CDR3 sequences, 15% to 20% of them singletons. This sample was also put to use in a study of T cells in Graves' hyperthyroidism and ophthalmopathy.

Specimen: peripheral blood mononuclear cells (PBMCs), collected at new diagnosis, from a patient treated with antithyroid drugs. These receptors all stem from a woman aged 25 to 39 with Graves disease. Each CDR3 is given with its conserved first and last residue. D genes are given only for firm matches. The size field is filled for only some rows; it gives once, few, many or a size class.

j_call v_call clone_size d_call cdr3_nt cdr3_aa
TRBJ1-1 TRBV7-6 many TRBD1 TGTGCCAGCAGCCCGACAGGGCTGGGGGACACTGAAGCTTTCTTT CASSPTGLGDTEAFF
TRBJ2-1 TRBV28 few TRBD2 TGTGCCAGCAGCCGGAGGGGGACTAGCGCCTACAATGAGCAGTTCTTC CASSRRGTSAYNEQFF
TRBJ2-1 TRBV9 NA NA TGTGCCAGCAGCCCGGGGGCAGACTACAATGAGCAGTTCTTC CASSPGADYNEQFF
TRBJ2-1 TRBV5-1 many TRBD2 TGCGCCAGCAGAACCGGGACTAGCGCCCTATACTCCTACAATGAGCAGTTCTTC CASRTGTSALYSYNEQFF
TRBJ2-2 TRBV5-1 many NA TGCGCCAGCAATTCCCAGGGCGGCACCGAGGAGCTGTTTTTT CASNSQGGTEELFF
TRBJ2-7 TRBV7-2 many NA TGTGCCAGCAGCTTAACGGTAGGAGGGGACTACGAGCAGTACTTC CASSLTVGGDYEQYF
TRBJ1-5 TRBV6-1 few NA TGTGCCAGCAGGGGAGACACTTTCCAACCCCAGCATTTT CASRGDTFQPQHF
TRBJ2-2 TRBV4-2 many TRBD1 TGTGCCAGCAGCCTGAATACAGGGGGCAACACCGGGGAGCTGTTTTTT CASSLNTGGNTGELFF
TRBJ2-1 TRBV29-1 NA NA TGCAGCGTTGCGGGGACTCTCAATGAGCAGTTCTTC CSVAGTLNEQFF
TRBJ2-7 TRBV3-1 many TRBD2 TGTGCCAGCAGCCCCCCGGGACTAGCGGGGGGCACCTACGAGCAGTACTTC CASSPPGLAGGTYEQYF
TRBJ2-5 TRBV7-9 many NA TGTGCCAGCAGCCGAGCGAGGGGGTACCAAGAGACCCAGTACTTC CASSRARGYQETQYF
TRBJ2-7 TRBV5-1 many NA TGCGCCAGCAGCTTGGCCGGGTCGGGGCGATACGAGCAGTACTTC CASSLAGSGRYEQYF
TRBJ1-2 TRBV12-3/TRBV12-4 many NA TGTGCCAGCAGTTTAATGGGCTATGGCTACACCTTC CASSLMGYGYTF
TRBJ2-6 TRBV12-3/TRBV12-4 few NA TGTGCCAGCAGTTTCGAAACGGGGCTCTCTGGGGCCAACGTCCTGACTTTC CASSFETGLSGANVLTF
TRBJ1-4 TRBV20-1 NA NA TGCATGGGGAGATCTAATGAAAAACTGTTTTTT CMGRSNEKLFF
TRBJ1-5 TRBV7-9 many TRBD1 TGTGCCAGCAGTCCCGGGACAGGACATCAGCCCCAGCATTTT CASSPGTGHQPQHF